Sequencing of this T cell receptor (beta chain) was carried out in a study of OX40 agonist ivuxolimab in advanced cancers. The data were produced by immunoSEQ multiplex PCR, yet TCRdb's version contains in-frame clones alone and is incomplete. The table records 60,000 to 85,000 clones, 90% of them present only once. The sequence was obtained from an adult with an advanced solid tumor such as melanoma, head and neck, liver or kidney cancer. Sequenced material: CD4+ or CD8+ T cells sorted from blood, taken in a trial of the OX40 agonist ivuxolimab.

The CDR3 loop is CASSLAGGLYTEAFF. The CDR3, as DNA: TGCGCCAGCAGCTTGGCGGGAGGTCTCTACACTGAAGCTTTCTTT. This sequence joins TRBV5-1 and TRBJ1-1; D is unresolved. Looked up from germline, CDR1 is SGHRS and CDR2 is YFSETQ. Trimming removed 0 bases at V and 3 bases at J, with 12 bases between. This CDR3 has 15 residues.